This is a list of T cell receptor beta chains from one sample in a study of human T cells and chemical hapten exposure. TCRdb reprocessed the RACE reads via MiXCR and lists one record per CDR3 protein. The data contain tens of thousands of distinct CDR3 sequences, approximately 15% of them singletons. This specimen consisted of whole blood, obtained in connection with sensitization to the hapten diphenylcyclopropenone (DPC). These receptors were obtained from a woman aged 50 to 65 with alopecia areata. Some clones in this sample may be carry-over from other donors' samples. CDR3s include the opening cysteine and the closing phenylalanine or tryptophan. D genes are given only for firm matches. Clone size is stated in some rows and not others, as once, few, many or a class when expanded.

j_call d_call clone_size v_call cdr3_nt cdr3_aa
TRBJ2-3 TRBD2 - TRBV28 TGTGCCAGCAGTTTATTGAGTAGCGGGAGTCGGGGGAGCACAGATACGCAGTATTTT CASSLLSSGSRGSTDTQYF
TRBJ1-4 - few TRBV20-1 TGCAGTGCGGAACTAAATGAAAAACTGTTTTTT CSAELNEKLFF
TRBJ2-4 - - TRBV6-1 TGTGCCAGCAGTGGGCAAGCCAAAAACATTCAGTACTTC CASSGQAKNIQYF
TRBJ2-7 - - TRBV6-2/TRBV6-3 TGTGCCACCTGGCAGGGGTTCTCCTACGAGCAGTACTTC CATWQGFSYEQYF
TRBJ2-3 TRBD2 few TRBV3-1 TGTGCCAGCAGCCTCGGGACTAGCGGGAGAACAGATACGCAGTATTTT CASSLGTSGRTDTQYF
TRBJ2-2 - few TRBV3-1 TGTGCCAGCAGCCAAGTTCCGGGAGACACCGGGGAGCTGTTTTTT CASSQVPGDTGELFF
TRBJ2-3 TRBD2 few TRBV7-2 TGTGCCAGCAGCCTCCAAACCTCACTAGCGGGAGATTCGGATACGCAGTATTTT CASSLQTSLAGDSDTQYF
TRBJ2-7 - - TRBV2 TGTGCCAGCAGTGATCGGGCAGGGTCCTACGAGCAGTACTTC CASSDRAGSYEQYF
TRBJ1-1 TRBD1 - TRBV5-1 TGCGCCAGCAGCTTGGAGGGACAGGTGAACACTGAAGCTTTCTTT CASSLEGQVNTEAFF
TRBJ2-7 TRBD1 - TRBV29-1 TGCAGCGTTGAAAGACAGGGAGTGTACGAGCAGTACTTC CSVERQGVYEQYF
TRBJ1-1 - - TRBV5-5 TGTGCCAGCAGCTTGGGACAGTCGAACACTGAAGCTTTCTTT CASSLGQSNTEAFF
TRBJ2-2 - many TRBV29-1 TGCAGCGTTGAAAAGGGGAGTTACACCGGGGAGCTGTTTTTT CSVEKGSYTGELFF
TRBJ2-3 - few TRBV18 TGTGCCAGCTCACCACCCCAGGGCACAGATACGCAGTATTTT CASSPPQGTDTQYF
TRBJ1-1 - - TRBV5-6 TGTGCCAGCAGCGGAGCGTCAGGGAACACTGAAGCTTTCTTT CASSGASGNTEAFF
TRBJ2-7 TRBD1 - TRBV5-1 TGCGCCAGCAGCAAAGGATGGGACAGGGTGTCCTACGAGCAGTACTTC CASSKGWDRVSYEQYF
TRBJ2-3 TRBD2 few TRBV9 TGTGCCAGCAGCGCTAGAGCGGGAGTGGGCCCGGATACGCAGTATTTT CASSARAGVGPDTQYF
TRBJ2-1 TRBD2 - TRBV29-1 TGCAGCGTTGCCGGGACTAGCGGGTACAATGAGCAGTTCTTC CSVAGTSGYNEQFF
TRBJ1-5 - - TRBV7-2 TGTGCCAGCAGCTTAGCAAGGGTGGAGACCCAGCATTTT CASSLARVETQHF
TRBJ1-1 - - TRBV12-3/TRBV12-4 TGTGCCAGCAGTCCTGGGACCTCGTTTGGCACTGAAGCTTTCTTT CASSPGTSFGTEAFF
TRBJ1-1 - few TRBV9 TGTGCCAGCAGCGTAGAGGGAAACACTGAAGCTTTCTTT CASSVEGNTEAFF
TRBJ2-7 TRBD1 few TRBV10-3 TGTGCCGTCGCTACACCGGGACAGTTAAGCTACGAGCAGTACTTC CAVATPGQLSYEQYF
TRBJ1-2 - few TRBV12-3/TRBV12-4 TGTGCCAGCAGCCGGTATGGCTATGGCTACACCTTC CASSRYGYGYTF
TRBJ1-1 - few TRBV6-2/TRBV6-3 TGTGCCAGCAGTTACCCCCGTGCGTGGGGTTCGGACACTGAAGCTTTCTTT CASSYPRAWGSDTEAFF
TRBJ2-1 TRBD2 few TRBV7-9 TGTGCCAGCAGCCCTATAGCGGGAGGGCTCTACAATGAGCAGTTCTTC CASSPIAGGLYNEQFF
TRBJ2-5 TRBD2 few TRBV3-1 TGTGCCAGCAGCCCCCAGGGACTAGCGGGAGTCGGGACCCAGTACTTC CASSPQGLAGVGTQYF
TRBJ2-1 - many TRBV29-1 TGCAGCGCCCGCCTGGCGAATGAGCAGTTCTTC CSARLANEQFF
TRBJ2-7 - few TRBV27 TGTGCCAGCAGTTTATTAACACGAGTGGACTACGAGCAGTACTTC CASSLLTRVDYEQYF
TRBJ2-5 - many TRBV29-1 TGCAGCGTGAGGGCGGGCGGAAAAGAGACCCAGTACTTC CSVRAGGKETQYF
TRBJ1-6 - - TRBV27 TGTGCCAGCAGTTTCCAAGGACGGATGAATTCACCCCTCCACTTT CASSFQGRMNSPLHF
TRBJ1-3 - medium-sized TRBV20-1 TGCAGTGCGAGACAGGTCTCTGGAAACACCATATATTTT CSARQVSGNTIYF
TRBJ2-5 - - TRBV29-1 TGCAGCGTACGCGAGTTGACCCAGTACTTC CSVRELTQYF
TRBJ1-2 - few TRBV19 TGTGCCAGTAGTAACCTCGGGGAGGGCTACACCTTC CASSNLGEGYTF
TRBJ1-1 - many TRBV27 TGTGCCAGCAGTCCCATACTCAGTAACACTGAAGCTTTCTTT CASSPILSNTEAFF
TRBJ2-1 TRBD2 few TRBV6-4 TGTGCCAGCAGCGAGGGGACTAGCGGAGAGCAGTTCTTC CASSEGTSGEQFF
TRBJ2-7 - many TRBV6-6 TGTGCCAGCAGCTCCACGGCCAGCTCCTACGAGCAGTACTTC CASSSTASSYEQYF
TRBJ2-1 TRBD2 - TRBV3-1 TGTGCCAGCAGCCCGATTACCTCTAGCGGGATGTACAATGAGCAGTTCTTC CASSPITSSGMYNEQFF
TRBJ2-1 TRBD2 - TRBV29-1 TGCAGCGTCGAAAGAGGACTAGCGGGAGAGAGTGAGCAGTTCTTC CSVERGLAGESEQFF
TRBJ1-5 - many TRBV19 TGTGCCAGTAGTACCGTCCAGGGCCGGGACAATCAGCCCCAGCATTTT CASSTVQGRDNQPQHF
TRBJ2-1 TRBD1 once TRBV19 TGTGCCACCCAAAAACGAGACAGGGTACGGGATGAGCAGTTCTTC CATQKRDRVRDEQFF
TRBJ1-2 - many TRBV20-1 TGCAGTGCTGCAGGGGATAACTATGGCTACACCTTC CSAAGDNYGYTF